These 20 T cell receptor beta chains share one sample of origin, sequenced in a study of human T cells and chemical hapten exposure. TCRdb re-analysed the RACE reads in MiXCR, keeping a single row per CDR3 protein. The sample yields about 120,000 distinct CDR3 sequences, roughly 13% seen once. Time point described: patch test 1, 2 weeks after DPC sensitization. Treatment: therapeutic diphenylcyclopropenone sensitization with weekly scalp DPC. The sample here was whole blood, taken in connection with sensitization to the hapten diphenylcyclopropenone (DPC). All receptors derive from a man aged 18 to 35 with alopecia areata. Some clones in this sample may be carry-over from other donors' samples.

The chain carries TRBV28 and TRBJ2-7; the D call may be TRBD1 or TRBD2 (5 bases each). There are 16 residues in the CDR3. CDR1 is MDHEN and CDR2 is SYDVKM in the germline V gene. Trimming removed 5 bases at V and 2 bases at J, with 19 bases between. CDR3 bases: TGTGCCAGCAGTCAAACCGGGACGACGATCGCCTACGAGCAGTACTTC. Its translation: CASSQTGTTIAYEQYF.

This clonotype was recorded many times. This chain connects TRBV24-1 to TRBJ2-3, with 7 nucleotides matching TRBD2. Germline trimming cut 9 bases from V and 1 base from J; bases unmatched to any gene: 0. Germline CDR1 and CDR2: KGHDR and SFDVKD. This CDR3 has 12 residues. CDR3 bases: TGTGCCACCGCGGGGGGCACAGATACGCAGTATTTT. Amino acids: CATAGGTDTQYF.

This clonotype has a handful of counts. J is TRBJ2-5 and V is TRBV11-2; 8 bases match TRBD1. Germline CDR1 is SGHAT and CDR2 is FQNNGV. CDR3 length equals 14 residues. V lost 8 bases to trimming and J lost 6 bases; unmatched junction nucleotides: 11. The CDR3 coding sequence is TGTGCCAGCGTCCCCGGGGACAGGTTAAAGACCCAGTACTTC. Translation gives CASVPGDRLKTQYF.

This clonotype was seen only a few times. The chain links TRBV12-3 or TRBV12-4 to TRBJ1-5, with unresolved D. CDR3 length equals 15 residues. Between the trimmed V and J ends, which lost 10 bases and 0 bases, there was a span of 16 bases. CDR3 region: CATREGGYSNQPQHF. The CDR3 region has the DNA TGTGCCACCCGGGAGGGTGGTTATAGCAATCAGCCCCAGCATTTT.

This clonotype was seen a handful of times. The chain links TRBV28 to TRBJ2-5, with 7 bases identical to TRBD1. The length of the CDR3 is 15 residues. Germline V gene data show CDR1 as MDHEN and CDR2 as SYDVKM. With V trimmed by 5 bases and J by 7 bases, 13 bases remained unmatched. The CDR3 nucleotides are TGTGCCAGCAGTCCCGGGGACAGCCGACCGGGGACCCAGTACTTC. It encodes CASSPGDSRPGTQYF.

The chain couples TRBV7-2 to TRBJ2-4; no definite D call. Trimming took off 5 bases at V and 0 bases at J, with 14 bases between the two ends. The CDR3 runs to 16 residues. Per the germline V gene, CDR1 is SGHTA and CDR2 is FQGNSA. CDR3 nucleotides: TGTGCCAGCAGCCTCACGGCTACCCTAGCCAAAAACATTCAGTACTTC. This codes for CASSLTATLAKNIQYF. Supplemented by reference TRBV7-2 and TRBJ2-4, the full variable domain reads GAGVSQSPSNKVTEKGKDVELRCDPISGHTALYWYRQSLGQGLEFLIYFQGNSAPDKSGLPSDRFSAERTGGSVSTLTIQRTQQEDSAVYLCASSLTATLAKNIQYFGAGTRLSVL.

The chain combines TRBV20-1 with TRBJ2-2, with 13 bases that match TRBD2. Germline V lookup: CDR1 DFQATT, CDR2 SNEGSKA (reference sequence). V was pared by 2 bases and J by 5 bases, with 2 bases of the junction left unmatched. CDR3 length: 15 residues. The CDR3 DNA is TGCAGTGCTAGACGACTAGCGGGGGGTACCGGGGAGCTGTTTTTT. Residues: CSARRLAGGTGELFF.

This clonotype has a single count. CDR3 protein: CASSLSGRGTYTDTQYF. The CDR3 bases are TGTGCCAGCAGCCTCTCGGGCCGCGGGACATACACAGATACGCAGTATTTT. The V and J genes are TRBV5-4 and TRBJ2-3; D may match TRBD1 or TRBD2 (6 bases each). Germline assignment: CDR1 SGHNT and CDR2 YYREEE (reference sequence). This CDR3 comprises 17 residues. V was pared by 4 bases and J by 2 bases, with 20 bases between.

This clonotype was detected only a few times. The J gene is TRBJ2-1, the V gene TRBV20-1; 10 nucleotides agree with TRBD2. The CDR3 contains 15 residues. V dropped 5 bases and J dropped 3; count of bases not matched to a gene: 7. Germline CDR1 is DFQATT and CDR2 is SNEGSKA (reference sequence). In nucleotides, the CDR3 is TGCAGTGCTCAGAAGCGGGGGGGTGTCTACAATGAGCAGTTCTTC. It is translated as CSAQKRGGVYNEQFF.

This clonotype was picked up a small number of times. J is TRBJ1-6 and V is TRBV18, with unresolved D. The germline gives CDR1 KGHSH, CDR2 LQKENI. This CDR3 spans 13 amino acids. The V gene lost 7 bases and the J gene lost 8 bases, with 12 bases spanning the gap. The CDR3 loop reads CASCRAEYSPLHF. CDR3 coding DNA: TGTGCCAGCTGCCGGGCCGAATATTCACCCCTCCACTTT. Based on the CDR3 plus reference TRBV18 and TRBJ1-6, the full variable domain is NAGVMQNPRHLVRRRGQEARLRCSPMKGHSHVYWYRQLPEEGLKFMVYLQKENIIDESGMPKERFSAEFPKEGPSILRIQQVVRGDSAAYFCASCRAEYSPLHFGNGTRLTVT.

This rearrangement joins TRBV10-3 to TRBJ2-3; D unresolved. Trimming shortened V by 4 bases and J by 6 bases, and 11 bases separated the two germline ends. Germline V CDR1 and CDR2: ENHRY, SYGVKD. CDR3 length: 13 residues. The CDR3 DNA follows: TGTGCCATCAGTGTCTACATAGCCGATACGCAGTATTTT. Its translation is CAISVYIADTQYF.

The chain couples TRBV6-6 to TRBJ2-7; D gene ambiguous. Germline V gene data show CDR1 as MNHNY and CDR2 as SVGAGI (reference sequence). This CDR3 is 13 amino acids long. Deletions cut 0 bases from V and 6 bases from J, with 9 bases between. The CDR3 reads CASSYSTVSEQYV. CDR3 coding DNA: TGTGCCAGCAGTTACTCGACCGTTAGCGAGCAGTACGTC.

This clonotype was observed a few times. The chain is built from TRBV4-3 and TRBJ2-2; D perhaps matches TRBD2 (5 bases). V was trimmed by 3 bases and J by 4 bases, leaving 18 bases between them. Germline V gives CDR1 LGHNA, CDR2 YSLEER. The CDR3 spans 17 residues. In DNA, the CDR3 is TGCGCCAGCAGCCACACCGTGGCCCCCCGGGGCACCGGGGAGCTGTTTTTT. Translating gives CASSHTVAPRGTGELFF.

This rearrangement joins TRBV3-1 to TRBJ2-1; 8 bases match TRBD1. CDR3 length: 15 amino acids. Trimming took 1 base from V and 5 from J; bases not matched to a gene: 4. Germline V lookup: CDR1 LGHDT, CDR2 YNNKEL (reference sequence). The CDR3 DNA follows: TGTGCCAGCAGCCAAGCAGGGGGCAGGGACAATGAGCAGTTCTTC. This translates into CASSQAGGRDNEQFF.

This clonotype turned up a few times. Written as DNA, the CDR3 is TGCGCCAGCAGCCAAGAGAATCGGCCTGAAGCTTTCTTT. This encodes CASSQENRPEAFF. The rearrangement links TRBV4-1 to TRBJ1-1; unclear D gene. The germline CDR1 and CDR2 sequences are MGHRA and YSYEKL. Trimming took off 0 bases at V and 6 bases at J, with 8 bases between the two ends. The CDR3 is made up of 13 amino acids.

This clonotype turned up a few times. The gene calls are TRBV7-9 and TRBJ1-3; 7 bases fit TRBD1. Per germline, CDR1 SEHNR and CDR2 FQNEAQ (reference sequence). CDR3 length: 15 residues. The J segment lost 0 bases and the V segment lost 4 bases, leaving 3 bases of the junction unmatched. CDR3 sequence (DNA): TGTGCCAGCAGCTCGGGACAGCTCTCTGGAAACACCATATATTTT. Translated: CASSSGQLSGNTIYF.

This rearrangement joins TRBV7-9 to TRBJ2-2, with D hard to call. The CDR3 is 15 amino acids. Germline V gene data show CDR1 as SEHNR and CDR2 as FQNEAQ (reference sequence). The V and J ends lost 7 bases and 5 bases respectively, with 17 bases between them. CDR3: CASTIGKGRTGELFF. The CDR3 nucleotides are TGTGCCAGCACTATCGGAAAGGGTCGGACCGGGGAGCTGTTTTTT.

V and J are TRBV5-6 and TRBJ2-7; D might be TRBD1 or TRBD2, each matching 5 bases. V lost 1 base to trimming and J lost 7 bases, with 18 bases between them. The CDR3 sequence is 15 residues long. Germline CDR1 SGHDT, CDR2 YYEEEE. CDR3: CASSLSPGPRQEQYF. The CDR3 DNA is TGTGCCAGCAGCTTGTCCCCGGGACCACGCCAGGAGCAGTACTTC.

This clonotype has only a few counts. The chain recombines TRBV7-3 with TRBJ1-2; possible D gene TRBD1, 5 bases. V shed 1 base and J shed 3 bases, with 9 bases lying between them. Germline CDR1 SGHTA, CDR2 FQGTGA. The CDR3 has 14 residues. DNA of the CDR3: TGTGCCAGCAGCTTAAATCAGGGAGACTATGGCTACACCTTC. Translating it yields CASSLNQGDYGYTF. The full variable domain, its missing parts supplied by reference TRBV7-3 and TRBJ1-2, is GAGVSQTPSNKVTEKGKYVELRCDPISGHTALYWYRQSLGQGPEFLIYFQGTGAADDSGLPNDRFFAVRPEGSVSTLKIQRTERGDSAVYLCASSLNQGDYGYTFGSGTRLTVV.

The chain employs TRBV4-1 and TRBJ2-3; D might be TRBD2 (5 bases). The CDR3 has 14 residues. Trimming stripped 4 bases from V and 4 bases from J, with 12 bases between. Germline loops: CDR1 MGHRA, CDR2 YSYEKL. The chain's CDR3 is CASSPAAGADTQYF. In DNA, the CDR3 is TGCGCCAGCAGCCCCGCCGCGGGTGCAGATACGCAGTATTTT.